The rows below give T cell receptor beta chains drawn from one sample of a study of post-analysis software for immune sequencing data. TCRdb itself ran the PCR reads through MiXCR, one entry per CDR3 protein. The sample carries 600,000 to 750,000 distinct CDR3 sequences, approximately 60% recorded once. Sequencing input: blood. These receptors all stem from a girl aged 2-10 years with multiple sclerosis. The CDR3 runs from the conserved cysteine through the conserved F or W. A D gene is named only where the DNA matches it firmly. The size field is filled for only some rows; it gives once, few, many or a size class.

CASSQVAGQGKYNEQFF TGTGCCAGCAGCCAAGTCGCGGGACAGGGGAAATACAATGAGCAGTTCTTC TRBD1 TRBJ2-1 TRBV4-2 .
CAISEGQGLNEQYF TGTGCCATCAGTGAGGGACAGGGGTTGAACGAGCAGTACTTC TRBD1 TRBJ2-7 TRBV10-3 .
CASSLLGGRDQETQYF TGTGCTAGCAGCTTACTGGGGGGGCGGGACCAAGAGACCCAGTACTTC . TRBJ2-5 TRBV7-7 .
CASNGREGSYNEQFF TGCGCCAGCAACGGCCGGGAGGGCTCCTACAATGAGCAGTTCTTC TRBD2 TRBJ2-1 TRBV5-1 .
CASSPLRGRITYNEQFF TGTGCCAGCAGCCCCCTCAGGGGGAGGATCACCTACAATGAGCAGTTCTTC . TRBJ2-1 TRBV13 many
CASSQGGGLSGYTF TGTGCCAGCAGCCAGGGTGGGGGGCTCTCTGGCTACACCTTC . TRBJ1-2 TRBV14 .
CASSLTGTGNNQPQHF TGTGCCAGCAGCCTCACGGGGACAGGGAACAATCAGCCCCAGCATTTT TRBD1 TRBJ1-5 TRBV7-2 .
CASSQVASEYNEQFF TGCGCCAGCAGCCAAGTCGCGTCGGAATACAATGAGCAGTTCTTC . TRBJ2-1 TRBV4-3 .
CSARDRGRYGYTF TGCAGCGCTCGGGACAGGGGTCGGTATGGCTACACCTTC TRBD1 TRBJ1-2 TRBV29-1 .
CASSSGSCGYTF TGTGCCAGCAGTTCAGGCAGCTGTGGCTACACCTTC . TRBJ1-2 TRBV12-3/TRBV12-4 .
CASSSGTSGATEQYF TGCGCCAGCAGCAGCGGGACTAGCGGGGCCACCGAGCAGTACTTC TRBD2 TRBJ2-7 TRBV5-1 .
CASSLMTSDSYNEQFF TGTGCCAGCAGTTTAATGACTAGCGACTCCTACAATGAGCAGTTCTTC TRBD2 TRBJ2-1 TRBV12-3/TRBV12-4 .
CSAREPVVANEQFF TGCAGTGCTAGAGAACCTGTAGTGGCCAATGAGCAGTTCTTC . TRBJ2-1 TRBV20-1 .
CASSRAPGTGESGANVLTF TGTGCCAGCAGCCGTGCCCCCGGGACAGGGGAATCCGGGGCCAACGTCCTGACTTTC TRBD1 TRBJ2-6 TRBV12-3/TRBV12-4 .
CSASNEGARGTYEQYF TGCAGTGCTAGTAATGAGGGGGCCCGAGGAACCTACGAGCAGTACTTC TRBD1 TRBJ2-7 TRBV20-1 .
CATSRDAGIGTQYF TGTGCCACCAGCAGGGACGCAGGGATCGGGACCCAGTACTTC . TRBJ2-5 TRBV15 .
CASRSVGGGERKSSYNEQFF TGCGCCAGCAGGTCTGTCGGGGGCGGGGAGAGGAAAAGCTCCTACAATGAGCAGTTCTTC . TRBJ2-1 TRBV4-1 .
CSARVYSDEQFF TGCAGTGCTAGGGTGTATTCGGATGAGCAGTTCTTC . TRBJ2-1 TRBV20-1 once
CSARGLAGKGEQFF TGCAGTGCTAGAGGGCTAGCGGGAAAGGGGGAGCAGTTCTTC TRBD2 TRBJ2-1 TRBV20-1 .
CASSQDEGQGKPQHF TGCGCCAGCAGCCAAGATGAAGGGCAGGGCAAGCCCCAGCATTTT . TRBJ1-5 TRBV4-3 .
CASSLQLVMDDEQFF TGCGCCAGCAGCCTACAACTAGTGATGGACGATGAGCAGTTCTTC . TRBJ2-1 TRBV5-1 .
CASSFQSAGTSNYNEQFF TGTGCCAGCAGTTTTCAATCGGCCGGGACTAGCAACTACAATGAGCAGTTCTTC TRBD2 TRBJ2-1 TRBV6-2/TRBV6-3 .
CASSESSGRHYEQYF TGTGCCAGCAGTGAATCTAGCGGGAGGCACTACGAGCAGTACTTC TRBD2 TRBJ2-7 TRBV25-1 few
CASRRSWDSNQPQHF TGCGCCAGCAGACGTAGTTGGGATAGCAATCAGCCCCAGCATTTT . TRBJ1-5 TRBV5-1 .
CASSPGGARYNEQFF TGTGCCAGCAGCCCCGGTGGGGCAAGATACAATGAGCAGTTCTTC . TRBJ2-1 TRBV28 .
CAIKPYSSTDTQYF TGTGCCATCAAGCCCTATTCTAGCACAGATACGCAGTATTTT . TRBJ2-3 TRBV10-3 .
CASSPENYGYTF TGTGCCAGCAGTCCAGAGAACTATGGCTACACCTTC . TRBJ1-2 TRBV12-3/TRBV12-4 .
CASSLEGSSGGSTQYF TGTGCCAGCAGCTTAGAAGGAAGTAGCGGGGGGAGTACGCAGTATTTT TRBD2 TRBJ2-3 TRBV7-2 .
CVSSEGRSSYEQYF TGTGTCAGCAGTGAAGGGCGGAGCTCCTACGAGCAGTACTTC . TRBJ2-7 TRBV6-1 few
CASRKETAISTDTQYF TGTGCCAGCAGAAAGGAGACAGCGATAAGCACAGATACGCAGTATTTT . TRBJ2-3 TRBV2 .
CSARRRASYNEQFF TGCAGTGCTAGAAGGCGGGCCTCCTACAATGAGCAGTTCTTC . TRBJ2-1 TRBV20-1 once
CSASMGEKLFF TGCAGCGCCTCCATGGGGGAAAAACTGTTTTTT . TRBJ1-4 TRBV29-1 few
CASSEGFGLGDGYTF TGTGCCAGCAGCGAGGGTTTCGGGTTGGGGGACGGCTACACCTTC . TRBJ1-2 TRBV9 .
CASSQGAGSPLNGYTF TGCGCCAGCAGCCAAGGGGCGGGAAGTCCTCTTAATGGCTACACCTTC . TRBJ1-2 TRBV4-3 .
CSVETGVNYGYTF TGCAGCGTTGAAACAGGGGTTAACTATGGCTACACCTTC TRBD1 TRBJ1-2 TRBV29-1 .
CASSPHRGLGYNEQFF TGTGCCAGCAGTCCACACAGGGGGCTCGGCTACAATGAGCAGTTCTTC TRBD1 TRBJ2-1 TRBV6-2/TRBV6-3 .
CASSRWESHNEQFF TGTGCCAGCTCCCGGTGGGAGTCCCACAATGAGCAGTTCTTC . TRBJ2-1 TRBV3-1 .
CASSLVRGFEQYF TGTGCCAGCAGCTTAGTGCGGGGGTTCGAGCAGTACTTC TRBD2 TRBJ2-7 TRBV13 .
CASTPVGQGNEAFF TGTGCCAGCACCCCCGTAGGACAGGGTAATGAAGCTTTCTTT TRBD1 TRBJ1-1 TRBV7-6 once
CASSDRWNTEAFF TGTGCCAGCAGTGACAGGTGGAACACTGAAGCTTTCTTT . TRBJ1-1 TRBV12-3/TRBV12-4 .
CASRLTGEQPQHF TGTGCCAGCAGGCTAACGGGGGAGCAGCCCCAGCATTTT . TRBJ1-5 TRBV12-3/TRBV12-4 .
CSAHRAGGEQFF TGCAGCGCGCACAGGGCCGGGGGTGAGCAGTTCTTC . TRBJ2-1 TRBV29-1 .